The clone carrying this T cell receptor beta chain was seen a few times. Its target is not known. As part of sample collection, lesional scalp punch biopsies and peripheral blood were taken from alopecia areata patients. This sample stems from a study of CD8+ T cells in alopecia areata. Study outcomes and limitations: Possibly as an HLA-related effect, TCR sharing across patients appeared less clear than in mice.

Once RNA had been extracted, it was reverse transcribed into cDNA to act as the sequencing template. Sequencing was performed with immunoSEQ multiplex PCR; in TCRdb, only in-frame clones are kept and a portion is missing. This table holds about 180,000 clones, about 66% found once. The CDR3 totals 14 residues. V was clipped by 3 bases and J by 5 bases; unmatched bases: 1. Germline V lookup: CDR1 PRHDT, CDR2 FYEKMQ (reference sequence). The sample in question was CD8+ T cells sorted from blood, obtained at week 0. This TCR was recovered from a human donor with alopecia areata. The gene calls are TRBV13 and TRBJ2-5; TRBD1 agrees at 12 bases. CDR3 DNA sequence: TGTGCCAGCAGCTTTGGGACAGGGGGCGAGACCCAGTACTTC. Translating gives CASSFGTGGETQYF.